The T cell receptor beta chain described here comes from a study of T-cell memory formation after mild COVID-19. The study's findings and limits: Contracting CD8+ clones were enriched in EMRA, CD4+ mainly in CM and EM. Researchers found some responding clones in pre-infection memory, a sign that cross-reactive memory joined.

One entry per CDR3 protein results from TCRdb running MiXCR on the 5' RACE reads. There are hundreds of thousands of distinct CDR3 sequences in the sample; around 15% occur only once, and 20% to 25% lies in the top ten. The junction had 4 bases not matched to a gene; V was cut back by 1 base and J by 2 bases. The CDR3 length is 15 residues. Germline CDR1 is LGHNA and CDR2 is YSLEER. As concerns this clonotype: Antigen: not known.

This sequence joins TRBV4-3 and TRBJ2-7, with 8 nucleotides matching TRBD1. Material: PBMCs or a T cell subset sorted from them (not recorded which). This sequence was found in a young man who had mild COVID-19 (a few samples of this study predate the infection). Cell type and time point are not known. This CDR3 reads CASSQATGDTYEQYF. Here the CDR3 DNA reads TGCGCCAGCAGCCAAGCGACAGGGGACACCTACGAGCAGTACTTC.